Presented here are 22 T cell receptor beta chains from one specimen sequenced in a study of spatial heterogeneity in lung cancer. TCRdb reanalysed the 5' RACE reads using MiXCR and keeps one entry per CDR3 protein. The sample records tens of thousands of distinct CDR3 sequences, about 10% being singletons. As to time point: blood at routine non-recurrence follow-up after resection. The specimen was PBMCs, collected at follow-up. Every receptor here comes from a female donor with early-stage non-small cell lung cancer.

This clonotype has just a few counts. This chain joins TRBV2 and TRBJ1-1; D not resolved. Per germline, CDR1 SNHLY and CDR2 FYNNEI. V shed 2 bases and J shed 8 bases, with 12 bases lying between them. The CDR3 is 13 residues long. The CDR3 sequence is CASSESGQREAFF. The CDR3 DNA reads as TGTGCCAGCAGTGAATCGGGTCAGCGGGAAGCTTTCTTT.

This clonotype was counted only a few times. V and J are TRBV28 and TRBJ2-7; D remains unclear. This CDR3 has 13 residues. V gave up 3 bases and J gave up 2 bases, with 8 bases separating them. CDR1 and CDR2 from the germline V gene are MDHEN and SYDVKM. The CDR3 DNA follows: TGTGCCAGCAGTTTGCCAGCGACCTACGAGCAGTACTTC. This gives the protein CASSLPATYEQYF.

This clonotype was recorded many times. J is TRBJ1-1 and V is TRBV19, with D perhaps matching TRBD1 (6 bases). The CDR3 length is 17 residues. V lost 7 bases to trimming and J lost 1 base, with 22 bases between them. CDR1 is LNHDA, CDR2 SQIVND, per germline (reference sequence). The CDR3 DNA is TGTGCCAGTATCCCGAGGGGACACGTGATTAAGAACACTGAAGCTTTCTTT. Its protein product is CASIPRGHVIKNTEAFF.

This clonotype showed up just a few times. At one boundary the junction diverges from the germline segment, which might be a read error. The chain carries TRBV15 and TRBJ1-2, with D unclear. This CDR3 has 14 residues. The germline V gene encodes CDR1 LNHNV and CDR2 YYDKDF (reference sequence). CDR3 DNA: TGTGTCACCAGCAGAGGAGAGGTCCCCGATGGCTACACCTTC. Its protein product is CVTSRGEVPDGYTF.

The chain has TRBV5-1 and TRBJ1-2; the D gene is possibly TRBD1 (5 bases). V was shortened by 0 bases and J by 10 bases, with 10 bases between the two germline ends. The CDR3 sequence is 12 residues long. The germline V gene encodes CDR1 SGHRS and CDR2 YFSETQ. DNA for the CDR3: TGCGCCAGCAGCTTGGAAGGGGATGACTACACCTTC. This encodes CASSLEGDDYTF.

The CDR3 loop reads CASSLLGTDTQYF. For the CDR3, the DNA is TGTGCCAGCAGCTTGTTAGGAACAGATACGCAGTATTTT. The rearrangement links TRBV7-3 to TRBJ2-3, with no clear D. V lost 3 bases and J lost 3, with 7 bases in between. This CDR3 contains 13 residues. Germline lookup yields CDR1 SGHTA and CDR2 FQGTGA.

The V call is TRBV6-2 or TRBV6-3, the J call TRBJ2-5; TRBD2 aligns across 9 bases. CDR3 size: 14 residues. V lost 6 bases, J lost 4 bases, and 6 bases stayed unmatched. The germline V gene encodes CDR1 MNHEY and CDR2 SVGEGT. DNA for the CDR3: TGTGCCAGCAGAAGGGCACTAGCGGGAGAGACCCAGTACTTC. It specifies CASRRALAGETQYF.

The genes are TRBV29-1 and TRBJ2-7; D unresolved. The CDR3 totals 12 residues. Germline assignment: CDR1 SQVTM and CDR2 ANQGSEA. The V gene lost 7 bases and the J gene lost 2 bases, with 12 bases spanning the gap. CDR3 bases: TGCAGCGGGGCGTACGACGCCTACGAGCAGTACTTC. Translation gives CSGAYDAYEQYF.

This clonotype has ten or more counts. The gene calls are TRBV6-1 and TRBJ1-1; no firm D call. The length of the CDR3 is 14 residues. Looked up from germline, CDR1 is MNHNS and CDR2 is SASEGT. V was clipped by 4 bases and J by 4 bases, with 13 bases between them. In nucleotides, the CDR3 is TGTGCCAGCAGTGGGCGGGGAGGGAGCACTGAAGCTTTCTTT. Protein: CASSGRGGSTEAFF.

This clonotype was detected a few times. CDR3 region: CASSLVVAGELFF. The CDR3 DNA sequence: TGTGCCAGCAGCTTAGTTGTGGCCGGGGAGCTGTTTTTT. The chain is built from TRBV7-9 and TRBJ2-2; no firm D call. CDR3 length: 13 residues. From germline, CDR1 is SEHNR and CDR2 FQNEAQ (reference sequence). The V and J ends lost 1 base and 6 bases respectively, with 6 bases between them.

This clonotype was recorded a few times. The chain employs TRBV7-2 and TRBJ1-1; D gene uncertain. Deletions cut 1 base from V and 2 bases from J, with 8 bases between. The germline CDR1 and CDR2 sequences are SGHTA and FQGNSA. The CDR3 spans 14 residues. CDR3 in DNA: TGTGCCAGCAGCTTAGGGTCGAGAAACACTGAAGCTTTCTTT. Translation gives CASSLGSRNTEAFF.

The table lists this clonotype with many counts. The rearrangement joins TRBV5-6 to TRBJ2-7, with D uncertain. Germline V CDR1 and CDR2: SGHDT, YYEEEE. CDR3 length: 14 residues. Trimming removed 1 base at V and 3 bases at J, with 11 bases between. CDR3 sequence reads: CASSLLDADYEQYF. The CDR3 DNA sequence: TGTGCCAGCAGCTTGCTTGACGCGGACTACGAGCAGTACTTC.

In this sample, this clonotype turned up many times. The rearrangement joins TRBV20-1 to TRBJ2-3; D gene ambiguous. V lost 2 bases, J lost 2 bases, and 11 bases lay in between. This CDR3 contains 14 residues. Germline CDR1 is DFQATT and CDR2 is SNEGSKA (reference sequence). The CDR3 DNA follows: TGCAGTGCTAGAATAGGAGCACTCACAGATACGCAGTATTTT. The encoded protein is CSARIGALTDTQYF.

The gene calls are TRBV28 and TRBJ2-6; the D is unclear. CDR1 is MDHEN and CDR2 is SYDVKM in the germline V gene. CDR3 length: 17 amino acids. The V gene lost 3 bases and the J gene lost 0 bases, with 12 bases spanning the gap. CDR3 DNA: TGTGCCAGCAGTTTCCCTCAGACCCACTCTGGGGCCAACGTCCTGACTTTC. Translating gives CASSFPQTHSGANVLTF.

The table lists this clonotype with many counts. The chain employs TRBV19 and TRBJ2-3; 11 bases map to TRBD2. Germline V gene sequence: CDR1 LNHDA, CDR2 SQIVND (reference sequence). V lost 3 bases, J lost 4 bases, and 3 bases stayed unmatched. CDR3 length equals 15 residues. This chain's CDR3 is CASSISGGAPDTQYF. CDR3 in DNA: TGTGCCAGTAGTATTAGCGGGGGGGCTCCAGATACGCAGTATTTT.

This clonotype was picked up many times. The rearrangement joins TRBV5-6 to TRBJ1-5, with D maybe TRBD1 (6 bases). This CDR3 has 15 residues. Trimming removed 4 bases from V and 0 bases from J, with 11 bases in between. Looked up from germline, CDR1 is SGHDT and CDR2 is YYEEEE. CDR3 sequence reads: CASSIGTYSNQPQHF. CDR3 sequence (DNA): TGTGCCAGCAGCATCGGGACATATAGCAATCAGCCCCAGCATTTT. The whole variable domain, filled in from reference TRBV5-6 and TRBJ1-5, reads DAGVTQSPTHLIKTRGQQVTLRCSPKSGHDTVSWYQQALGQGPQFIFQYYEEEERQRGNFPDRFSGHQFPNYSSELNVNALLLGDSALYLCASSIGTYSNQPQHFGDGTRLSIL.

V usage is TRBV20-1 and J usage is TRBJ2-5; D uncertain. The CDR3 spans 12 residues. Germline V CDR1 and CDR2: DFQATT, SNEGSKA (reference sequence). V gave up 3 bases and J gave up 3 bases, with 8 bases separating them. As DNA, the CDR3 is TGCAGTGCTAGTTTCCAGGAAGAGACCCAGTACTTC. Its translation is CSASFQEETQYF.

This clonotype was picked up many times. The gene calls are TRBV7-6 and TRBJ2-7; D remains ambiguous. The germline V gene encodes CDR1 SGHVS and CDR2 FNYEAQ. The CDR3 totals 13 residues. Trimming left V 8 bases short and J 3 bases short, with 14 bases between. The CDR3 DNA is TGTGCCAGCTCCAAGCAGGAAAACTACGAGCAGTACTTC. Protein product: CASSKQENYEQYF.

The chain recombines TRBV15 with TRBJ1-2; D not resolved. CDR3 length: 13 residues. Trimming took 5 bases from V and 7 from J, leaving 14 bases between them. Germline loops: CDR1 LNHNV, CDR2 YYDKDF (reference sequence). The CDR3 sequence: CATSRRVVSGYTF. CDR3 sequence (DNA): TGTGCCACCAGCCGGAGGGTGGTTAGTGGCTACACCTTC.

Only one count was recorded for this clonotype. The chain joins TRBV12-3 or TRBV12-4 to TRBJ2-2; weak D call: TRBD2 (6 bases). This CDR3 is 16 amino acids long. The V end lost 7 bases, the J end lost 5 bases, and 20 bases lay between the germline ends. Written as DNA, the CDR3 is TGTGCCAGCACCGTGGGGCGGGGATCGGGGACCGGGGAGCTGTTTTTT. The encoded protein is CASTVGRGSGTGELFF.

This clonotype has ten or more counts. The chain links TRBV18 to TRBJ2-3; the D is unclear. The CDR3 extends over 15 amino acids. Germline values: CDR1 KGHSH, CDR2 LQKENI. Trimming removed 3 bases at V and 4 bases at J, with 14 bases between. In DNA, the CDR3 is TGTGCCAGCTCACCCCCCCGGCCCGGAGCAGATACGCAGTATTTT. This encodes CASSPPRPGADTQYF. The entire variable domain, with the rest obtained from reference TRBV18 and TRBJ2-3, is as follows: NAGVMQNPRHLVRRRGQEARLRCSPMKGHSHVYWYRQLPEEGLKFMVYLQKENIIDESGMPKERFSAEFPKEGPSILRIQQVVRGDSAAYFCASSPPRPGADTQYFGPGTRLTVL.

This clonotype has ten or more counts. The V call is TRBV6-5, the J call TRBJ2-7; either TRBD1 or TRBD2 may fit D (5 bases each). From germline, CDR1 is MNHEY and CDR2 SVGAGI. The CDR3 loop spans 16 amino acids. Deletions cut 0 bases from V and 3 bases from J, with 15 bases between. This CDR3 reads CASSYSGAGLYYEQYF. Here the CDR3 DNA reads TGTGCCAGCAGTTACTCCGGGGCGGGCCTGTACTACGAGCAGTACTTC.